These T cell receptor beta chains were read from a single sample in a study of blood T cell repertoires in COVID-19. Method: immunoSEQ multiplex PCR; TCRdb's copy keeps in-frame clones and lacks some. The profile covers about 140,000 clones, with more than 60% appearing a single time and roughly 8.6% taken by the ten largest. Sequencing was done on a sample of peripheral blood. The receptors here all came from a woman aged 45 to 65 with active or convalescent COVID-19. CDR3s include the opening cysteine and the closing phenylalanine or tryptophan. Each record gives: J gene, D gene, clone size, V gene, CDR3 DNA, CDR3 protein. D genes are given only for firm matches. The listing skips clone size in some rows; elsewhere it reads once, few, many or a size class.

>TRBJ2-1|-|-|TRBV30
TGTGCCTGGGGTAGCTACCATGAGCAGTTCTTC
CAWGSYHEQFF
>TRBJ2-3|TRBD1|-|TRBV24-1
TGTGCCACCAGTGATTTGCAGGGGGGCACAGATACGCAGTATTTT
CATSDLQGGTDTQYF
>TRBJ2-7|-|-|TRBV27
TGTGCCAGCAGTCCGCGTTTGCTATTAGTCTCCTACGAGCAGTACTTC
CASSPRLLLVSYEQYF
>TRBJ1-5|TRBD1|-|TRBV19
TGTGCCAGTAGTACGGACAGGGAATTTGGGCCCCAGCATTTT
CASSTDREFGPQHF
>TRBJ1-2|TRBD1|-|TRBV6-2/TRBV6-3
TGTGCCAGCAGCAGCATAGCAGGGGGCGCCGCTGGCTACACCTTC
CASSSIAGGAAGYTF
>TRBJ1-2|TRBD1|-|TRBV4-2
TGTGCCAGCAGCCCGGACAGGTGGTCTAACTATGGCTACACCTTC
CASSPDRWSNYGYTF
>TRBJ1-2|-|-|TRBV21-1
TGTGCCAGCAGCAACCGGGGACAGGGGCCTATCTATGGCTACACCTTC
CASSNRGQGPIYGYTF
>TRBJ2-2|-|-|TRBV5-6
TGTGCCAGCAGCTTTTTAGGGAGGAACACCGGGGAGCTGTTTTTT
CASSFLGRNTGELFF
>TRBJ1-3|-|-|TRBV3-1/TRBV3-2
TGTGCCAGCAGCCAAGGGTTTGCAGGAACAAGAGGAAACACCATATATTTT
CASSQGFAGTRGNTIYF
>TRBJ2-1|-|once|TRBV19
TGTGCCAGTAGTATAACACAGGGTTTCTACAATGAGCAGTTCTTC
CASSITQGFYNEQFF
>TRBJ1-2|-|-|TRBV4-3
TGCGCCAGCAGCCAAGAAGGTCCGGGGTTGCATGGCTACACCTTC
CASSQEGPGLHGYTF
>TRBJ1-6|-|-|TRBV28
TGTGCCAGCAGCCGTGATCAGGGAAGGTCACCCCTCCACTTT
CASSRDQGRSPLHF